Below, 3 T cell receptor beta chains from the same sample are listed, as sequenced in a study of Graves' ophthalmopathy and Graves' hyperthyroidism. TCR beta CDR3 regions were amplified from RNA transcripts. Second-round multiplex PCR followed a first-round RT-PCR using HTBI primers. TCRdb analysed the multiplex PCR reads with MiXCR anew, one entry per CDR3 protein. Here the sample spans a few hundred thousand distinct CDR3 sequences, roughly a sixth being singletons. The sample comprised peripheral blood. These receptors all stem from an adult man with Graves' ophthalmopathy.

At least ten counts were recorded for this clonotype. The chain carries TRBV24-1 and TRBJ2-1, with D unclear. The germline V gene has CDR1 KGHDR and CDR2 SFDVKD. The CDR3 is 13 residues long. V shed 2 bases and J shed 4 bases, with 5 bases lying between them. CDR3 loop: CATSDSSYNEQFF. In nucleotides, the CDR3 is TGTGCCACCAGTGATTCCAGTTACAATGAGCAGTTCTTC.

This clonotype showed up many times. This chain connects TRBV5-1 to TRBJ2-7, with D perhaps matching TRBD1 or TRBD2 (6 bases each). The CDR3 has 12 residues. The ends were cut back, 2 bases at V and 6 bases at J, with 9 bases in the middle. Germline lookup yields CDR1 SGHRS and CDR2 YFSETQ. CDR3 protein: CASSFRGLEQYF. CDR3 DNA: TGCGCCAGCAGCTTCAGGGGACTCGAGCAGTACTTC.

The CDR3 protein is CSVDAGTGFGYTF. Written as DNA, the CDR3 is TGCAGCGTTGATGCCGGGACAGGGTTTGGCTACACCTTC. The genes are TRBV29-1 and TRBJ1-2; 9 positions match TRBD1. This CDR3 contains 13 residues. Germline V CDR1 and CDR2: SQVTM, ANQGSEA. Trimming cost V 3 bases and J 7 bases; bases outside gene matches: 6.